The 8 T cell receptor beta chains given below trace back to one sample, sequenced in a study of OX40 agonist ivuxolimab in advanced cancers. Some clones are missing from TCRdb's copy, which holds only in-frame ones; the method was immunoSEQ multiplex PCR. The table shows 41,000 or so clones, with around four fifths occurring only once. The specimen was CD4+ or CD8+ T cells sorted from blood, collected in a trial of the OX40 agonist ivuxolimab. These receptors were taken from an adult with an advanced solid tumor such as melanoma, head and neck, liver or kidney cancer.

This clone appeared once. The chain combines TRBV19 with TRBJ1-5, with 9 bases that match TRBD1. CDR3 length equals 15 residues. Germline V lookup: CDR1 LNHDA, CDR2 SQIVND (reference sequence). V shed 5 bases and J 1 base; nucleotides not matched to a gene: 3. CDR3 bases: TGTGCCAGTAGTGGGACAGGGACGAGCAATCAGCCCCAGCATTTT. As protein: CASSGTGTSNQPQHF.

This clone was observed once. The chain combines TRBV28 with TRBJ1-5; 10 positions agree with TRBD1. The CDR3 extends over 16 amino acids. Per the germline V gene, CDR1 is MDHEN and CDR2 is SYDVKM. V lost 6 bases, J lost 1 base, and 6 bases stayed unmatched. The CDR3 is CASRFPGQGSNQPQHF. The CDR3 DNA reads as TGTGCCAGCAGGTTCCCGGGACAGGGGAGCAATCAGCCCCAGCATTTT.

The V and J genes are TRBV28 and TRBJ2-7; a possible D gene is TRBD1 (5 bases). Germline CDR1 reads MDHEN; CDR2 reads SYDVKM. The V and J ends lost 5 bases and 0 bases respectively, with 14 bases between them. The CDR3 spans 15 residues. CDR3 DNA: TGTGCCAGCAGTAGAGACAGAAGAGGCTCCTACGAGCAGTACTTC. Protein: CASSRDRRGSYEQYF.

V gene TRBV7-6 combines with J gene TRBJ2-7; no clear D. Germline V gene lookup returns CDR1 SGHVS and CDR2 FNYEAQ. The CDR3 length is 13 residues. Trimming removed 4 bases from V and 3 bases from J, with 10 bases in between. The CDR3 DNA follows: TGTGCCAGCAGCTCAGCCACAGACTACGAGCAGTACTTC. Its protein product is CASSSATDYEQYF.

The chain links TRBV9 to TRBJ2-1; 9 bases line up with TRBD2. CDR3 length: 14 residues. Germline trimming cut 4 bases from V and 4 bases from J; bases unmatched to any gene: 3. Germline-derived CDR1 and CDR2 are SGDLS and YYNGEE. The CDR3 region has the DNA TGTGCCAGCAGCCCTAGCGGGACTTACAATGAGCAGTTCTTC. It is translated as CASSPSGTYNEQFF. The full variable domain, rest sourced from reference TRBV9 and TRBJ2-1, is DSGVTQTPKHLITATGQRVTLRCSPRSGDLSVYWYQQSLDQGLQFLIQYYNGEERAKGNILERFSAQQFPDLHSELNLSSLELGDSALYFCASSPSGTYNEQFFGPGTRLTVL.

In this sample, this clone turned up a few times. The genes are TRBV28 and TRBJ1-3; D call uncertain. The CDR3 spans 13 residues. CDR1 and CDR2 (germline): MDHEN, SYDVKM. Trimming cost V 10 bases and J 2 bases, with 12 bases left between them. As DNA, the CDR3 is TGTGCCACCTCCGAGGTCCCTGGAAACACCATATATTTT. It codes for CATSEVPGNTIYF.

The J gene is TRBJ1-2, the V gene TRBV10-3; D gene unclear. The CDR3 length is 13 residues. Trimming took off 4 bases at V and 8 bases at J, with 14 bases between the two ends. CDR1 is ENHRY, CDR2 SYGVKD, per germline. CDR3 amino acids: CAISGGVEWGYTF. CDR3 sequence (DNA): TGTGCCATCAGTGGAGGAGTGGAGTGGGGCTACACCTTC.

The sample holds a few counts of this clone. The V gene is TRBV7-8, the J gene TRBJ1-4; D unresolved. This CDR3 is 15 amino acids long. Between the trimmed V and J ends, which lost 3 bases and 4 bases, there was a span of 12 bases. Germline-derived CDR1 and CDR2 are SGHVS and FQNEAQ. The CDR3 DNA is TGTGCCAGCAGCTTCAACGGCTTCCTTAATGAAAAACTGTTTTTT. Residues: CASSFNGFLNEKLFF.